In this sample, the clone carrying this TCR beta chain turned up many times. Antigen specificity is unknown. TCR beta CDR3 regions were amplified from RNA. The TCR CDR3 was amplified in a first-round RT-PCR using the HTBI primer set. MiXCR was run by TCRdb on the multiplex PCR reads, yielding one entry per CDR3 protein. The sample carries under 450,000 distinct CDR3 sequences, 15% to 17% recorded once. The entry originates in a study of T cells in Graves' hyperthyroidism and ophthalmopathy. Study-wide points: The model forecast ophthalmopathy, anticipating it by a median approximately 7 months before onset.

The CDR3 has 16 amino acids. Trimming left V 0 bases short and J 0 bases short, with 10 bases between. CDR1 and CDR2 (germline): LGHDT, YNNKEL (reference sequence). Each patient was aged 18 to 65 and had newly diagnosed hyperthyroidism of under 2 months' duration. The sample consisted of blood. This chain joins TRBV3-1 and TRBJ2-3, with D tentatively TRBD1 (6 bases). The sequence came from a woman aged 18 to 35 with Graves' hyperthyroidism. Here the CDR3 reads CASSQDGDRSTDTQYF. Here the CDR3 DNA reads TGTGCCAGCAGCCAAGATGGAGACAGGAGCACAGATACGCAGTATTTT.